A selection of T cell receptor beta chains follows, all from one sample in a study of beta chain features in type 1 diabetes. TCRdb keeps only in-frame clones here, not all; method: immunoSEQ multiplex PCR. The data hold 500,000 to 800,000 clones, with around 12% observed a single time. The sequencing sample was made of naive CD4+ T cells from blood. The receptors stem from a man aged 30 to 45 with type 1 diabetes. Both conserved end residues are part of each CDR3. A D gene is named only where the DNA matches it firmly. Not every row has a clone size; where given, it reads once, few, many or a size class.

cdr3_length d_call clone_size j_call v_call cdr3_aa cdr3_nt
14 NA NA TRBJ2-4 TRBV18 CASSPAGPQNIQYF TGTGCCAGCTCACCGGCGGGGCCCCAAAACATTCAGTACTTC
15 NA few TRBJ2-7 TRBV9 CASSQDPEGTYEQYF TGTGCCAGCAGCCAAGACCCTGAAGGGACATACGAGCAGTACTTC
14 NA NA TRBJ1-4 TRBV30 CAWRGLATNEKLFF TGTGCCTGGAGGGGACTTGCAACTAATGAAAAACTGTTTTTT
13 NA NA TRBJ1-2 TRBV28 CASSLFRDYGYTF TGTGCCAGCAGTTTATTCAGGGACTATGGCTACACCTTC
15 TRBD1 few TRBJ2-3 TRBV28 CASRLQQGAGDTQYF TGTGCCAGCAGGCTCCAACAGGGGGCAGGTGATACGCAGTATTTT
15 TRBD1 NA TRBJ1-1 TRBV18 CASSLPGQPNTEAFF TGTGCCAGCTCACTACCGGGACAGCCGAACACTGAAGCTTTCTTT
12 NA NA TRBJ2-2 TRBV7-2 CASSRGAGELFF TGTGCCAGCAGCCGAGGCGCCGGGGAGCTGTTTTTT
16 TRBD1 few TRBJ2-1 TRBV2 CASRPWTGFENNEQFF TGTGCCAGCAGACCCTGGACAGGGTTTGAGAACAATGAGCAGTTCTTC
16 NA NA TRBJ1-4 TRBV7-9 CASSLEAAATNEKLFF TGTGCCAGCAGCTTAGAGGCCGCCGCAACTAATGAAAAACTGTTTTTT
16 TRBD2 few TRBJ2-1 TRBV5-4 CASSSLTSGGKNEQFF TGTGCCAGCAGCTCCCTCACTAGCGGGGGAAAGAATGAGCAGTTCTTC
15 TRBD1 NA TRBJ1-6 TRBV5-6 CASSDLDRADSPLHF TGTGCCAGCAGCGACTTAGACAGGGCAGATTCACCCCTCCACTTT
16 TRBD2 NA TRBJ2-2 TRBV27 CASSPGLAADTGELFF TGTGCCAGCAGTCCGGGACTAGCGGCGGACACCGGGGAGCTGTTTTTT
11 TRBD1 few TRBJ2-7 TRBV7-9 CASQVDREQYF TGTGCCAGCCAAGTGGACAGGGAGCAGTACTTC
15 NA few TRBJ2-1 TRBV11-2 CASSLVAIEFDEQFF TGTGCCAGCAGCTTGGTTGCGATTGAGTTCGATGAGCAGTTCTTC
18 NA few TRBJ1-6 TRBV19 CASSVQASSSSYNSPLHF TGTGCCAGTAGTGTCCAGGCCTCTTCGAGCTCCTATAATTCACCCCTCCACTTT
15 TRBD1 few TRBJ1-1 TRBV4-3 CASSQDLTGAAEAFF TGCGCCAGCAGCCAAGATCTCACAGGGGCAGCTGAAGCTTTCTTT
11 NA NA TRBJ1-2 TRBV28 CASRGNYGYTF TGTGCCAGCAGGGGAAACTATGGCTACACCTTC
17 TRBD2 NA TRBJ2-3 TRBV2 CASSEGPSGGAIGTQYF TGTGCCAGCAGTGAGGGGCCTAGCGGGGGGGCCATTGGTACGCAGTATTTT
12 NA NA TRBJ2-1 TRBV7-9 CASSQSGPEQFF TGTGCCAGCAGTCAATCGGGGCCCGAGCAGTTCTTC
13 NA NA TRBJ1-5 TRBV29-1 CSVAEPADQPQHF TGCAGCGTTGCGGAGCCTGCGGATCAGCCCCAGCATTTT
16 NA few TRBJ2-2 TRBV7-2 CASSLGPAGNTGELFF TGTGCCAGCAGCTTAGGCCCCGCGGGAAACACCGGGGAGCTGTTTTTT
15 NA NA TRBJ2-2 TRBV7-2 CASSLAGGNTGELFF TGTGCCAGCAGCTTAGCGGGGGGAAACACCGGGGAGCTGTTTTTT
14 TRBD2 NA TRBJ2-3 TRBV29-1 CSLLAGGLTDTQYF TGCAGCCTCCTAGCGGGGGGCCTCACAGATACGCAGTATTTT
17 NA NA TRBJ1-5 TRBV19 CASSTDPGTESNQPQHF TGTGCCAGTAGTACGGACCCGGGAACCGAGAGCAATCAGCCCCAGCATTTT
13 NA few TRBJ2-5 TRBV15 CATSKVRQETQYF TGTGCCACCAGCAAGGTCAGGCAAGAGACCCAGTACTTC
14 NA few TRBJ2-2 TRBV4-3 CASSQDRYTGELFF TGCGCCAGCAGCCAAGACAGATACACCGGGGAGCTGTTTTTT
14 TRBD1 NA TRBJ2-7 TRBV5-6 CASSLRDRGYEQYF TGTGCCAGCAGCCTCCGGGACAGGGGTTACGAGCAGTACTTC
13 NA NA TRBJ2-7 TRBV6-1 CASSSDQAGEQYF TGTGCCAGCAGCTCGGATCAGGCCGGCGAGCAGTACTTC
13 NA NA TRBJ2-3 TRBV5-4 CASSLYSTDTQYF TGTGCCAGCAGCTTGTACAGCACAGATACGCAGTATTTT
14 NA few TRBJ1-4 TRBV30 CAWRGQNLNEKLFF TGTGCCTGGAGAGGACAGAACCTTAATGAAAAACTGTTTTTT
14 NA NA TRBJ2-4 TRBV10-3 CAISPSYTKNIQYF TGTGCCATCAGCCCATCCTACACCAAAAACATTCAGTACTTC
14 NA NA TRBJ2-3 TRBV30 CAWLPVPGTDTQYF TGTGCCTGGCTCCCTGTCCCTGGCACAGATACGCAGTATTTT
12 NA NA TRBJ2-2 TRBV5-1 CASSFDTGELFF TGCGCCAGCAGCTTTGACACCGGGGAGCTGTTTTTT
15 TRBD1 few TRBJ1-6 TRBV7-9 CASSSQQGGNSPLHF TGTGCCAGCAGCTCGCAACAGGGGGGAAATTCACCCCTCCACTTT
18 TRBD2 few TRBJ2-1 TRBV7-2 CASSSPRLAGGLRYEQFF TGTGCCAGCAGCTCCCCGAGGCTAGCGGGGGGGCTCCGATATGAGCAGTTCTTC
13 NA few TRBJ1-2 TRBV7-9 CASSIQANYGYTF TGTGCCAGCAGCATACAAGCTAACTATGGCTACACCTTC
16 NA NA TRBJ2-2 TRBV11-2 CASSLVPPGNTGELFF TGTGCCAGCAGCTTAGTTCCACCAGGAAACACCGGGGAGCTGTTTTTT
15 TRBD1 few TRBJ2-7 TRBV5-4 CASSKGQGPSYEQYF TGTGCCAGCAGCAAGGGACAGGGACCCTCCTACGAGCAGTACTTC
11 NA NA TRBJ2-1 TRBV29-1 CSGRVHNEQFF TGCAGCGGTCGGGTCCACAATGAGCAGTTCTTC
14 TRBD1 few TRBJ2-5 TRBV7-2 CASSYGTGLETQYF TGTGCCAGCAGCTATGGGACAGGGTTGGAGACCCAGTACTTC
15 TRBD1 few TRBJ1-1 TRBV7-9 CASSISTGAGTEAFF TGTGCCAGCAGCATATCGACAGGGGCTGGGACTGAAGCTTTCTTT
16 TRBD1 few TRBJ1-2 TRBV7-2 CASSLDAWQGASGYTF TGTGCCAGCAGCTTAGATGCGTGGCAGGGGGCGAGCGGCTACACCTTC
16 NA NA TRBJ2-5 TRBV7-9 CASSLGNPGNQETQYF TGTGCCAGCAGCTTAGGAAACCCGGGGAACCAAGAGACCCAGTACTTC
15 NA few TRBJ1-6 TRBV10-2 CASSDRQGSDSPLHF TGCGCCAGCAGTGACCGGCAGGGGTCGGATTCACCCCTCCACTTT
17 NA NA TRBJ1-5 TRBV4-2 CASSQLGGQGSGQPQHF TGTGCCAGCAGCCAACTAGGCGGGCAGGGCAGCGGTCAGCCCCAGCATTTT
13 NA few TRBJ2-5 TRBV5-1 CASKDSGEETQYF TGCGCCAGCAAGGACTCCGGGGAGGAGACCCAGTACTTC
12 NA few TRBJ2-7 TRBV11-2 CASSLGGAEQYF TGTGCCAGCAGCTTAGGTGGGGCAGAGCAGTACTTC
16 NA NA TRBJ2-1 TRBV6-5 CASSYSPRTDYNEQFF TGTGCCAGCAGTTACTCGCCTAGGACTGACTACAATGAGCAGTTCTTC